This is a list of T cell receptor beta chains from one sample in a study of glioma-infiltrating T cells. From the multiplex PCR reads, TCRdb called clonotypes with MiXCR, one entry per CDR3 protein. Here the sample spans under 150,000 distinct CDR3 sequences, roughly a quarter being singletons. The sample was glioma tissue, nonneoplastic brain tissue, or PBMCs (not recorded which). The receptors derive from a human donor with low-grade glioma or glioblastoma, undergoing nonglioma brain surgery, or in good health (not recorded which). The CDR3 runs from the conserved cysteine through the conserved F or W. The D gene is left open where the match is weak. Where a row states a size, it is once, few, many or the class of an expanded clone; other rows omit it.

V gene: TRBV20-1
J gene: TRBJ1-2
D gene: -
clone size: -
CDR3 DNA: TGCAGTGCTAGAGATAAACGGAACTTTAAAAATGGCTACACCTTC
CDR3 protein: CSARDKRNFKNGYTF

V gene: TRBV24-1
J gene: TRBJ1-5
D gene: -
clone size: few
CDR3 DNA: TGTGCCACCAGTGCAGGAGGATTGGGTCAGCCCCAGCATTTT
CDR3 protein: CATSAGGLGQPQHF

V gene: TRBV27
J gene: TRBJ2-4
D gene: TRBD1
clone size: many
CDR3 DNA: TGTGCCAGCAGTCCGGGACAGGGAGGGGGGGGAATAGCCAAAAACATTCAGTACTTC
CDR3 protein: CASSPGQGGGGIAKNIQYF

V gene: TRBV11-3
J gene: TRBJ2-2
D gene: -
clone size: -
CDR3 DNA: TGTGCCAGCAGCTCCAACAGGGATATCGGGGAGCTGTTTTTT
CDR3 protein: CASSSNRDIGELFF

V gene: TRBV15
J gene: TRBJ2-1
D gene: TRBD2
clone size: medium-sized
CDR3 DNA: TGTGCCACCAGCAGAGCTCCTAGCGGGGTTGGGAATGAGCAGTTCTTC
CDR3 protein: CATSRAPSGVGNEQFF

V gene: TRBV10-3
J gene: TRBJ2-2
D gene: -
clone size: few
CDR3 DNA: TGTGCCATCAACACCGGGGAGCTGTTTTTT
CDR3 protein: CAINTGELFF

V gene: TRBV12-3/TRBV12-4
J gene: TRBJ1-1
D gene: -
clone size: few
CDR3 DNA: TGTGCCAGCAGTTCACTCCTTACTGAAGCTTTCTTT
CDR3 protein: CASSSLLTEAFF

V gene: TRBV24-1
J gene: TRBJ2-3
D gene: -
clone size: few
CDR3 DNA: TGTGCCACCAGTGACGCAGGGAACCCCACAGATACGCAGTATTTT
CDR3 protein: CATSDAGNPTDTQYF

V gene: TRBV24-1
J gene: TRBJ1-1
D gene: -
clone size: few
CDR3 DNA: TGTGCCACCAGGACCGAAGTGAACACTGAAGCTTTCTTT
CDR3 protein: CATRTEVNTEAFF

V gene: TRBV7-9
J gene: TRBJ2-1
D gene: TRBD2
clone size: few
CDR3 DNA: TGTGCCAGCGGGGGAAGCGGGGGCTACTCCTACAATGAGCAGTTCTTC
CDR3 protein: CASGGSGGYSYNEQFF

V gene: TRBV7-2
J gene: TRBJ2-1
D gene: TRBD2
clone size: few
CDR3 DNA: TGTGCCAGCAGCCCGAGGGGAACGGTGCTAGCGGGGGAGGGCAATGAGCAGTTCTTC
CDR3 protein: CASSPRGTVLAGEGNEQFF

V gene: TRBV2
J gene: TRBJ2-5
D gene: -
clone size: many
CDR3 DNA: TGTGCCAGCAGCGCCGGGCTCCAAGAGACCCAGTACTTC
CDR3 protein: CASSAGLQETQYF

V gene: TRBV28
J gene: TRBJ2-5
D gene: -
clone size: many
CDR3 DNA: TGTGCCAGCAGTTTATCTATGAAGCCGGAGGTTCAGTACTTC
CDR3 protein: CASSLSMKPEVQYF

V gene: TRBV6-1
J gene: TRBJ2-5
D gene: TRBD1
clone size: many
CDR3 DNA: TGTGCCAGCAGGGGGGGGACAGGGAAAGAGACCCAGTACTTC
CDR3 protein: CASRGGTGKETQYF

V gene: TRBV3-1
J gene: TRBJ2-1
D gene: TRBD2
clone size: few
CDR3 DNA: TGTGCCAGCAGCATAAGACTAGCGGGGGACCATGAGCAGTTCTTC
CDR3 protein: CASSIRLAGDHEQFF

V gene: TRBV7-6
J gene: TRBJ1-6
D gene: -
clone size: many
CDR3 DNA: TGTGCCAGCAGCTTAGCCCCAGAGGGTTATAATTCACCCCTCCACTTT
CDR3 protein: CASSLAPEGYNSPLHF

V gene: TRBV6-6
J gene: TRBJ2-5
D gene: -
clone size: many
CDR3 DNA: TGTGCCAGCAGTTACGCCGGGACTGCCAAAGAGACCCAGTACTTC
CDR3 protein: CASSYAGTAKETQYF

V gene: TRBV24-1
J gene: TRBJ1-5
D gene: -
clone size: -
CDR3 DNA: TGTGCCACCAGTTCTGGGGGCGGATTGCCCAATCAGCCCCAGCATTTT
CDR3 protein: CATSSGGGLPNQPQHF

V gene: TRBV7-2
J gene: TRBJ1-6
D gene: -
clone size: few
CDR3 DNA: TGTGCCAGCAGATTCCCGGGCCTGGGGAGGAGCTTTAATTCACCCCTCCACTTT
CDR3 protein: CASRFPGLGRSFNSPLHF

V gene: TRBV20-1
J gene: TRBJ1-1
D gene: -
clone size: few
CDR3 DNA: TGCAGTGCTAGAGCTTTCAGTCAGGGTGGGCTAGGTACTGAAGCTTTCTTT
CDR3 protein: CSARAFSQGGLGTEAFF

V gene: TRBV29-1
J gene: TRBJ2-1
D gene: TRBD1
clone size: many
CDR3 DNA: TGCAGCGTATCGACAGGGGGGCAGTTCTTC
CDR3 protein: CSVSTGGQFF

V gene: TRBV29-1
J gene: TRBJ1-1
D gene: -
clone size: -
CDR3 DNA: TGCAGCGTTGAAGATCGTTGGGCTGGATACATGAACACTGAAGCTTTCTTT
CDR3 protein: CSVEDRWAGYMNTEAFF

V gene: TRBV14
J gene: TRBJ1-2
D gene: -
clone size: once
CDR3 DNA: TGTGCCAGCAGTCTCCGGGACCCAGGCTTCTATGGCTACACCTTC
CDR3 protein: CASSLRDPGFYGYTF

V gene: TRBV4-2
J gene: TRBJ2-3
D gene: TRBD2
clone size: -
CDR3 DNA: TGTGCCAGCAGCCCTAGCGGGGGGGCTATTGCTACGCAGTATTTT
CDR3 protein: CASSPSGGAIATQYF

V gene: TRBV20-1
J gene: TRBJ1-1
D gene: TRBD1
clone size: few
CDR3 DNA: TGCAGTGCGCCGGACAGGTCTGGGGCCACTGAAGCTTTCTTT
CDR3 protein: CSAPDRSGATEAFF

V gene: TRBV6-1
J gene: TRBJ2-5
D gene: -
clone size: many
CDR3 DNA: TGTGCCAGCACCCGGAAATCCCCCCAAGAGACCCAGTACTTC
CDR3 protein: CASTRKSPQETQYF

V gene: TRBV24-1
J gene: TRBJ2-3
D gene: TRBD1
clone size: -
CDR3 DNA: TGTGCCACCAGTGATCCGGGGGACAGGCAACCAGATACGCAGTATTTT
CDR3 protein: CATSDPGDRQPDTQYF

V gene: TRBV29-1
J gene: TRBJ1-2
D gene: -
clone size: -
CDR3 DNA: TGCAGCGTTGAAGATCTCAGGGGAGGCTACACCTTC
CDR3 protein: CSVEDLRGGYTF

V gene: TRBV18
J gene: TRBJ1-5
D gene: -
clone size: few
CDR3 DNA: TGTGCCAGCTCCACGAGGGGAAGAATGGGGAGAGAAGGGAATCAGCCCCAGCATTTT
CDR3 protein: CASSTRGRMGREGNQPQHF

V gene: TRBV4-2
J gene: TRBJ1-1
D gene: -
clone size: few
CDR3 DNA: TGTGCCAGCAGCCAAGACCGGGGGGGCCTTACTGAAGCTTTCTTT
CDR3 protein: CASSQDRGGLTEAFF

V gene: TRBV3-1
J gene: TRBJ1-1
D gene: -
clone size: few
CDR3 DNA: TGTGCCAGCAGCCACCGACAGGTCTTAATCACTGAAGCTTTCTTT
CDR3 protein: CASSHRQVLITEAFF

V gene: TRBV6-1
J gene: TRBJ2-5
D gene: TRBD1
clone size: -
CDR3 DNA: TGTGCCAGCAGTAGGACAGGGGGCTGGGAGACCCAGTACTTC
CDR3 protein: CASSRTGGWETQYF

V gene: TRBV9
J gene: TRBJ1-1
D gene: -
clone size: -
CDR3 DNA: TGTGCCAGCAGCGTAGTAGCCCCAGCAGTGAACACTGAAGCTTTCTTT
CDR3 protein: CASSVVAPAVNTEAFF

V gene: TRBV7-2
J gene: TRBJ1-1
D gene: TRBD1
clone size: few
CDR3 DNA: TGTGCCAGCAGCTGGGGATCGGGACAGGGTACTGAAGCTTTCTTT
CDR3 protein: CASSWGSGQGTEAFF

V gene: TRBV24-1
J gene: TRBJ2-5
D gene: -
clone size: -
CDR3 DNA: TGTGCCACCGAGGGCGACATGGGCCAAGAGACCCAGTACTTC
CDR3 protein: CATEGDMGQETQYF

V gene: TRBV10-3
J gene: TRBJ2-3
D gene: -
clone size: many
CDR3 DNA: TGTGCCATCAGTGAGTCGGGGGCAGATACGCAGTATTTT
CDR3 protein: CAISESGADTQYF

V gene: TRBV28
J gene: TRBJ2-1
D gene: TRBD2
clone size: many
CDR3 DNA: TGTGCCAGCAGTCCCGGGGACTACGAGCAGTTCTTC
CDR3 protein: CASSPGDYEQFF

V gene: TRBV2
J gene: TRBJ2-3
D gene: TRBD2
clone size: many
CDR3 DNA: TGTGCCAGCATAGCGGGGGCGGAAGATACGCAGTATTTT
CDR3 protein: CASIAGAEDTQYF

V gene: TRBV6-1
J gene: TRBJ2-3
D gene: -
clone size: many
CDR3 DNA: TGTGCCAGCAGCAAACAGGGAGGTGATACGCAGTATTTT
CDR3 protein: CASSKQGGDTQYF

V gene: TRBV27
J gene: TRBJ1-4
D gene: TRBD1
clone size: many
CDR3 DNA: TGTGCCAGCAGTTCAGACAGGGGAGGAGAAGAAAAACTGTTTTTT
CDR3 protein: CASSSDRGGEEKLFF

V gene: TRBV20-1
J gene: TRBJ1-5
D gene: TRBD1
clone size: many
CDR3 DNA: TGCAGTGCTAGGGCCCCAGGGGGAGTTACTCAGCCCCAGCATTTT
CDR3 protein: CSARAPGGVTQPQHF

V gene: TRBV5-5
J gene: TRBJ2-2
D gene: -
clone size: -
CDR3 DNA: TGTGCCAGCAGCTTGTTTAGGGAGATCACCGGGGAGCTGTTTTTT
CDR3 protein: CASSLFREITGELFF

V gene: TRBV6-1
J gene: TRBJ2-5
D gene: -
clone size: many
CDR3 DNA: TGTGCCAGCACTGACCAAGAGACCCAGTACTTC
CDR3 protein: CASTDQETQYF

V gene: TRBV6-2/TRBV6-3
J gene: TRBJ2-5
D gene: -
clone size: many
CDR3 DNA: TGTGCCAGCCGCTCAGGCCAAGAGACCCAGTACTTC
CDR3 protein: CASRSGQETQYF

V gene: TRBV27
J gene: TRBJ1-5
D gene: -
clone size: many
CDR3 DNA: TGTGCCAGCAGACTTCAGGGTGCCGGTCAGCCCCAGCATTTT
CDR3 protein: CASRLQGAGQPQHF